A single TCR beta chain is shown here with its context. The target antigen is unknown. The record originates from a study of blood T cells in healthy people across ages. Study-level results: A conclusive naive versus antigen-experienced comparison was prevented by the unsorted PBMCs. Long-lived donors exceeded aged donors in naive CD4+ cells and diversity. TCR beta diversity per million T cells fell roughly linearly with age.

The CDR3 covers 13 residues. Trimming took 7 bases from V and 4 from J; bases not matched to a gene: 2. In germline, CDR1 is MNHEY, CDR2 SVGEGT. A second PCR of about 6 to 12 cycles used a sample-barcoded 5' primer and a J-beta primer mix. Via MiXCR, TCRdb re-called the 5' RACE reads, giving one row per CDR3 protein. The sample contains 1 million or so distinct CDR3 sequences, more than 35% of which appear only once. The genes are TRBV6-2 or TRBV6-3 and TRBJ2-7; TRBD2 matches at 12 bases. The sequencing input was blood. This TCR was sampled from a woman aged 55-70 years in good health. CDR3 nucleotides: TGTGCCAGCATTCTAGCGGGAGGGTACGAGCAGTACTTC. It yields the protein CASILAGGYEQYF.